This T cell receptor (beta chain) was sequenced in a study of cytomegalovirus exposure and HLA in healthy donors. The CDR3 contains 14 residues. Germline V gene sequence: CDR1 MNHNY, CDR2 SVGAGI (reference sequence). Unmatched junction bases numbered 10, after V lost 4 bases and J lost 8 bases. In the PCR, 60 Vbeta and 13 Jbeta primers were used. Data came from immunoSEQ multiplex PCR; TCRdb stores just in-frame clones and leaves some out. Of 110,000 to 150,000 clones in the sample, roughly 77% were seen once. The source of this sequence is a woman in her thirties in good health and CMV-seronegative. The genes are TRBV6-6 and TRBJ1-2; 7 nucleotides line up with TRBD1. Material: PBMCs. CDR3 sequence (DNA): TGTGCCAGCAGTTCGGGACAGATCTTTGGGGGCTACACCTTC. This sequence encodes CASSSGQIFGGYTF.